The rows below give T cell receptor beta chains drawn from one sample of a study of CD8+ T cells in alopecia areata. Using immunoSEQ multiplex PCR, the repertoire was profiled, and TCRdb retains in-frame clones only, with some absent. Of about 140,000 clones listed, roughly 82% were seen once; the top ten hold around 25%. The source material was CD8+ T cells sorted from blood, sampled at week 4, from a patient treated with tofacitinib. Receptors originate from a human donor with alopecia areata. Both conserved end residues are part of each CDR3. Fields, in order: D gene, clone size, J gene, V gene, CDR3 DNA, CDR3 protein. A D gene is named only where the DNA matches it firmly. Only part of the rows carry a size: once, few, many, or a class if the clone is expanded.

>TRBD2|NA|TRBJ2-5|TRBV5-1
TGCGCCAGCAGCTCCTACTCTAGCGGGGGGTACCAAGAGACCCAGTACTTC
CASSSYSSGGYQETQYF
>NA|NA|TRBJ2-3|TRBV10-3
TGTGCCGCACTCAGGGACCCTGGCACAGATACGCAGTATTTT
CAALRDPGTDTQYF
>NA|NA|TRBJ2-1|TRBV5-6
TGTGCCAGCAGCTTGGGGCGAGGGGAGCAGTTCTTC
CASSLGRGEQFF
>NA|NA|TRBJ2-3|TRBV7-6
TGTGCCAGCAGCTTATGGGACATAAGCACAGATACGCAGTATTTT
CASSLWDISTDTQYF
>TRBD1|NA|TRBJ1-6|TRBV6-5
TGTGCCAGCAGTGACAGGGTTGAGGATTCACCCCTCCACTTT
CASSDRVEDSPLHF
>TRBD1|NA|TRBJ1-2|TRBV7-9
TGTGCCAGCAGCTTAGAAGGGACAGCATATGGCTACACCTTC
CASSLEGTAYGYTF
>NA|NA|TRBJ2-7|TRBV27
TGTGCCAGCAGTACACAGGTCTCCTACGAGCAGTACTTC
CASSTQVSYEQYF
>NA|NA|TRBJ2-7|TRBV29-1
TGCAGCGTTGAGGACGAGGGTGAGGGGCACTACGAGCAGTACTTC
CSVEDEGEGHYEQYF
>NA|NA|TRBJ2-3|TRBV29-1
TGCAGCGTCCCCCCGGGGCCCCTAATGGATACGCAGTATTTT
CSVPPGPLMDTQYF
>NA|NA|TRBJ1-2|TRBV5-4
TGTGCCAGCAGATTGCAGGGAGGGTACTATGGCTACACCTTC
CASRLQGGYYGYTF
>TRBD2|NA|TRBJ2-7|TRBV9
TGTGCCAGCAGCGTCGCTAGCGGGGGGTCATACGAGCAGTACTTC
CASSVASGGSYEQYF
>TRBD2|NA|TRBJ2-5|TRBV4-1
TGCGCCAGCAGCCAAGGGGGTTTGATTAGCGGGGGAACTTCGACCCAGTACTTC
CASSQGGLISGGTSTQYF
>TRBD1|NA|TRBJ1-2|TRBV6-5
TGTGCCAGCAGCTTACAGGGGGCAGGAGATGGCTACACCTTC
CASSLQGAGDGYTF
>TRBD2|once|TRBJ2-4|TRBV7-9
TGTGCCAGCAGCCCCTCGGGGGGAACCAAAAACATTCAGTACTTC
CASSPSGGTKNIQYF
>TRBD2|NA|TRBJ2-3|TRBV30
TGTGCCTGGAGTGCAGGGACTAGCGGCACAGATACGCAGTATTTT
CAWSAGTSGTDTQYF
>NA|NA|TRBJ1-5|TRBV28
TGTGCCAGCAGTTTACCTCAATGGGCTCTATCGACGTCCCAGCATTTT
CASSLPQWALSTSQHF
>NA|NA|TRBJ2-7|TRBV2
TGTGCCAGCACCCAGGCCCGACAGTTCCTTTCCTCCTACGAGCAGTACTTC
CASTQARQFLSSYEQYF
>NA|once|TRBJ1-6|TRBV27
TGTGCCAGCAGTTCCGGGACGGACGCTAATTCACCCCTCCACTTT
CASSSGTDANSPLHF
>NA|once|TRBJ2-1|TRBV5-6
TGTGCCAGCAGCTTGCTAGTTGGGCTTGAAGAGCAGTTCTTC
CASSLLVGLEEQFF
>NA|NA|TRBJ2-2|TRBV5-4
TGTGCCAGCAGCCGGACACCCGGGGAGCTGTTTTTT
CASSRTPGELFF
>NA|NA|TRBJ2-5|TRBV7-9
TGTGCCAGCAGCTTCTTGACAGGAGGGGAGACCCAGTACTTC
CASSFLTGGETQYF
>NA|NA|TRBJ2-1|TRBV4-1
TGCGCCAGCAGCCACCCGCCCTACAATGAGCAGTTCTTC
CASSHPPYNEQFF
>NA|NA|TRBJ2-7|TRBV5-5
TGTGCCAGCAGCTTAGAGAGGGGATACGAGCAGTACTTC
CASSLERGYEQYF
>NA|NA|TRBJ2-7|TRBV6-5
TGTGCCAGCAGCCGGGCGTCCGGATACGAGCAGTACTTC
CASSRASGYEQYF
>NA|once|TRBJ2-3|TRBV2
TGTGCCAGCAGTCGAGGGGGTAGGGCAGATACGCAGTATTTT
CASSRGGRADTQYF
>NA|few|TRBJ2-1|TRBV29-1
TGCAGCGTTGAAGCCCGCGGGACCCTCAATGAGCAGTTCTTC
CSVEARGTLNEQFF
>NA|NA|TRBJ2-5|TRBV7-9
TGTGCCAGCAGCCCACCGCCGGCGTACCAAGAGACCCAGTACTTC
CASSPPPAYQETQYF
>NA|NA|TRBJ2-3|TRBV13
TGTGCCAGCAGCTCAACGAGGGGACCCACAGATACGCAGTATTTT
CASSSTRGPTDTQYF
>NA|NA|TRBJ2-7|TRBV10-3
TGTGCCATCAGCCCCGACTCGACCTACGAGCAGTACTTC
CAISPDSTYEQYF
>TRBD2|NA|TRBJ2-1|TRBV29-1
TGCAGCGTTGGTGGCGGGGGGCCAGGGTATGAGCAGTTCTTC
CSVGGGGPGYEQFF
>NA|NA|TRBJ2-7|TRBV19
TGTGCCAGTAGTACAGGGGACATGGTCTCCTACGAGCAGTACTTC
CASSTGDMVSYEQYF
>NA|NA|TRBJ2-6|TRBV6-1
TGTGCCAGCAGTGAGGGGTCTGGGGCCAACGTCCTGACTTTC
CASSEGSGANVLTF
>NA|NA|TRBJ2-7|TRBV7-9
TGTGCCAGCAGCTTAAATGAAGGGGGAGAGCAGTACTTC
CASSLNEGGEQYF
>TRBD2|NA|TRBJ2-5|TRBV6-1
TGTGCCAGCAGTGACGGGACTAGCGGGGATCCCTGGGAGACCCAGTACTTC
CASSDGTSGDPWETQYF